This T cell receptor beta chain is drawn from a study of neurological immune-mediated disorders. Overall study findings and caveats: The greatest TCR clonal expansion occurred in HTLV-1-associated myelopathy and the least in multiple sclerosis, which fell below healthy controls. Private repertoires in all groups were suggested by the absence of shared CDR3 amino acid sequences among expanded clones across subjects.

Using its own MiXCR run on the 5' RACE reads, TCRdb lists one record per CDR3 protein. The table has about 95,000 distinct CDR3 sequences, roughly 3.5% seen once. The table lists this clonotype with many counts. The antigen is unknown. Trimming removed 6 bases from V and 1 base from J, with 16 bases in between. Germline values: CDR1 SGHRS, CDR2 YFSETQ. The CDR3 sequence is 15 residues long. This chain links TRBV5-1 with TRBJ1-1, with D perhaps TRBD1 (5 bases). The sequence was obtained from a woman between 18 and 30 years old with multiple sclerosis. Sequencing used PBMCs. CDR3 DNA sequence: TGCGCCAGCACCGTGTGGGGCTCGGGGAACACTGAAGCTTTCTTT. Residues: CASTVWGSGNTEAFF.